The entry below describes one T cell receptor beta chain. Its antigen is unknown. This entry is derived from a study of blood T cells in healthy people across ages. Study background: About one barcoded TCR beta cDNA was captured per two T cells.

Next came a second PCR, run for roughly 7 to 12 cycles, which used a sample-barcoded 5' primer along with a J-beta primer mix. TCRdb reanalysed the 5' RACE reads using MiXCR and keeps one entry per CDR3 protein. The data show about 800,000 distinct CDR3 sequences, roughly 46% seen once. Germline V gives CDR1 DFQATT, CDR2 SNEGSKA (reference sequence). This CDR3 has 13 residues. Between the trimmed V and J ends, which lost 3 bases and 3 bases, there was a span of 11 bases. Study-level results: Estimates of total diversity, which came from one million sequenced T cells, were considered to be underestimates. PBMCs that were unsorted prevented a conclusive naive versus antigen-experienced comparison.

This sequence joins TRBV20-1 and TRBJ1-1; no firm D call. The receptor was derived from a man older than 75 in good health. Sequences were obtained from blood. The CDR3 coding sequence is TGCAGTGCTAGTAACCACGGCGACACTGAAGCTTTCTTT. It is translated as CSASNHGDTEAFF.